This paragraph covers one TCR beta chain sequence. Its target is unknown. This specimen comes from a study of cytomegalovirus exposure and HLA in healthy donors. Study-level information: Earlier, 100 million to 130 million unique TCR beta sequences were recovered from about 200 million T cells by an analysis. There were some 410 genotyped donors. Of these, roughly 84% fell in the genetic ancestry cluster associated with self-reported Caucasian donors. Findings of the study overall: More clonal expansion characterized HLA-associated TCR beta chains than equally common others in a later analysis. TCR beta V segments were, for the most part, productive about 87% or about 30% of the time in an earlier analysis.

Vbeta (60) and Jbeta (13) primers were used in the PCR. Only in-frame clones appear in the TCRdb table, and some are missing; sequencing was by immunoSEQ multiplex PCR. The table lists about 200,000 clones, roughly 79% of them singletons. V lost 0 bases to trimming and J lost 0 bases; unmatched junction nucleotides: 3. This CDR3 region has 17 residues. The germline V gene encodes CDR1 SGHRS and CDR2 YFSETQ. Sample: PBMCs. The sequence was obtained from a man aged 18 to 35 in good health and CMV-seronegative. The rearrangement links TRBV5-1 to TRBJ2-1; 10 positions match TRBD2. In nucleotides, the CDR3 is TGCGCCAGCAGCTTGGCTAGCGGGAGAGGCTCCTACAATGAGCAGTTCTTC. It yields the protein CASSLASGRGSYNEQFF.